The T cell receptor beta chain described here comes from a study of memory CD4+ T cells and cytomegalovirus serostatus. Single viable CD3+CD4+CD8-CD45RO+ cells were sorted as the memory CD4+ T cells. Donors' CMV status reflects serum IgG against pp150, pp28, p38, p52. Positive selection with CD4 microbeads enriched total CD4+ T cells. Germline CDR1 LNHDA, CDR2 SQIVND (reference sequence). Trimming took 5 bases from V and 8 from J, leaving 16 bases between them. This CDR3 is built from 15 residues. Clones were sequenced by immunoSEQ multiplex PCR, and TCRdb holds only the in-frame ones, with some missing. Here the sample spans some 44,000 clones, under 85% being singletons.

The chain uses TRBV19 and TRBJ2-6, with TRBD1 as a possible D gene (6 bases). The clonotype comes from an adult in good health and CMV-seronegative. The sequencing input was memory CD4+ T cells from blood. CDR3: CASSATGSGTNVLTF. The DNA of the CDR3 is TGTGCCAGTAGTGCTACAGGGAGCGGCACCAACGTCCTGACTTTC.